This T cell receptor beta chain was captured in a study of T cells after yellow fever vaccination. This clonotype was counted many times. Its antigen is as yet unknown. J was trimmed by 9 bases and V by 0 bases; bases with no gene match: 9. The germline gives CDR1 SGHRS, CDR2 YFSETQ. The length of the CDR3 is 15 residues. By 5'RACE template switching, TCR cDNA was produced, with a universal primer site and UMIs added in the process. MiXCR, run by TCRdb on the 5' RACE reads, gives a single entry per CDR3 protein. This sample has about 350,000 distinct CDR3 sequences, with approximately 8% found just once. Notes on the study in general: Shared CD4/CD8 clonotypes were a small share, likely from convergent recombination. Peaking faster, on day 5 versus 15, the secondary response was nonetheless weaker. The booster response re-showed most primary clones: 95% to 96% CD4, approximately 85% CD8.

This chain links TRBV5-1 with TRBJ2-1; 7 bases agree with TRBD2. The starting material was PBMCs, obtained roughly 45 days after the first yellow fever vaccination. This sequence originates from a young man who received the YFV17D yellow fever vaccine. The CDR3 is CASSLVPGLRSEQFF. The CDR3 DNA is TGCGCCAGCAGCTTGGTCCCGGGACTAAGGAGTGAGCAGTTCTTC.